This is a list of T cell receptor beta chains from one sample in a study of neurological immune-mediated disorders. TCRdb recomputed calls from the 5' RACE reads with MiXCR, one row per CDR3 protein. The sample has 15,000 to 20,000 distinct CDR3 sequences, under 35% seen once. Material for sequencing was PBMCs. These receptors were collected from a man aged 45-60 years with HTLV-1-associated myelopathy (HAM/TSP). Both conserved end residues are trimmed from each CDR3.

v_call	j_call	cdr3_aa
TRBV29-1	TRBJ2-3	SVALAGSTDTQY
TRBV12-3/TRBV12-4	TRBJ2-3	ASSLKIEDTQY
TRBV20-1	TRBJ2-3	RVQGRAGEQY
TRBV29-1	TRBJ2-3	THGGREGRDTQY
TRBV10-3	TRBJ2-3	AIRGTLRGGPSTDTQY
TRBV7-2	TRBJ2-7	ASSDRYEQY
TRBV3-1	TRBJ2-7	ASSREEADAYEQY
TRBV6-5	TRBJ2-7	ASSYSSGTGVGWKAYEQY
TRBV7-9	TRBJ2-7	ASIQDRGSEQY
TRBV24-1	TRBJ1-2	ATSPRDRVGGYT
TRBV7-9	TRBJ2-7	ASILDRGYEQY
TRBV10-3	TRBJ2-1	AIKDDSPEQF
TRBV14	TRBJ1-6	ASSPDRGSGSPLH
TRBV7-2	TRBJ2-5	ASSPTKSQETQY
TRBV20-1	-	SASNSRLAGESNEQF
TRBV7-2	TRBJ2-1	ASSIGLPNEQF
TRBV6-2/TRBV6-3	TRBJ2-1	ASRNGGHSYNEQF